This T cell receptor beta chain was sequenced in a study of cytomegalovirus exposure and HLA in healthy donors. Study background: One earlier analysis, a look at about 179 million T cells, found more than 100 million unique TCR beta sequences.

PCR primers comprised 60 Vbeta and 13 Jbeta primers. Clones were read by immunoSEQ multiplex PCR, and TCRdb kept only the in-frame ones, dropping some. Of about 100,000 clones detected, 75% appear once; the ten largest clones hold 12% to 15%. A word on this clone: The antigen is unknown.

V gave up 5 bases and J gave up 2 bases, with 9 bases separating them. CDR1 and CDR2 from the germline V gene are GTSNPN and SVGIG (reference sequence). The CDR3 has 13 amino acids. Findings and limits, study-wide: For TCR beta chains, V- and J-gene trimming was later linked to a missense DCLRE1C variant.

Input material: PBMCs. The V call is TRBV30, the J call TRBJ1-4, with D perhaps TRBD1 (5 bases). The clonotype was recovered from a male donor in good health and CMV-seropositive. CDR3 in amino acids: CAWQGGTNEKLFF. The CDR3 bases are TGTGCCTGGCAGGGAGGGACTAATGAAAAACTGTTTTTT.